The clone carrying this TCR beta chain was found a few times. Its antigen is currently unknown. The record originates from a study of beta chain features in type 1 diabetes. Study-level information: Age and gender were similar between patients and healthy donors, as were cell yields.

As every portion of the isolated RNA was reverse transcribed, the sequencing read expressed TCRB transcripts. Using immunoSEQ multiplex PCR, the repertoire was profiled, and TCRdb retains in-frame clones only, with some absent. Seen here are some 240,000 clones, roughly 17% observed once, and the top ten hold 0.065% to 0.095%. Study-level results: VDJ junctions from patients with type 1 diabetes contained fewer insertions and more deletions. PCR may have favored shorter templates equally in patients and controls. Cells with high TCR expression could be over-represented by cDNA sequencing. Type 1 diabetes patients had TCRB CDR3s that were shorter (moderately but significantly so) in all four CD4+ subsets.

The CDR3 contains 12 residues. Germline CDR1 LGHNA, CDR2 YNFKEQ. Trimming shortened V by 3 bases and J by 1 base, and 0 bases separated the two germline ends. Source material: naive CD4+ T cells from blood. The rearrangement links TRBV4-2 to TRBJ2-2; D unresolved. This receptor was taken from a man aged 25 to 45 with type 1 diabetes. The CDR3 DNA is TGTGCCAGCAGCCAGAACACCGGGGAGCTGTTTTTT. It specifies CASSQNTGELFF.